The rows below give T cell receptor beta chains drawn from one sample of a study of OX40 agonist ivuxolimab in advanced cancers. The method was immunoSEQ multiplex PCR; TCRdb's version includes in-frame clones alone and lacks a portion of them. This repertoire shows about 92,000 clones, approximately 84% found once; its top ten account for approximately 5.5%. Source: CD4+ or CD8+ T cells sorted from blood, taken in a trial of the OX40 agonist ivuxolimab. These receptors came from an adult with an advanced solid tumor such as melanoma, head and neck, liver or kidney cancer. CDR3s include the opening cysteine and the closing phenylalanine or tryptophan. D genes are given only for firm matches. Expanded clones get a size class; other rows say once, few or many, or leave the size out.

V,J,D,size,DNA,CDR3
TRBV5-5,TRBJ1-5,TRBD1,-,TGTGCCAGCAGCTTTGGGGACAGGGGAAGCAATCAGCCCCAGCATTTT,CASSFGDRGSNQPQHF
TRBV6-1,TRBJ2-7,TRBD1,-,TGTGCCAGCAGTCACGGACAGGGCGGGCAGTACTTC,CASSHGQGGQYF
TRBV2,TRBJ2-1,-,-,TGTGCCAGCACCTTACTAGAAGGGTATGAGCAGTTCTTC,CASTLLEGYEQFF
TRBV4-1,TRBJ1-6,-,-,TGCGCCAGCAGCTCCCAATCTAGGGGGGTTGGATTTTCACCCCTCCACTTT,CASSSQSRGVGFSPLHF
TRBV28,TRBJ1-2,TRBD1,once,TGTGCCAGCAGTTCTCGGACAGGGGATGGCTACACCTTC,CASSSRTGDGYTF
TRBV15,TRBJ2-2,-,-,TGTGCCACCAGCAGATTTGGGGGTGGCGGGGACACCGGGGAGCTGTTTTTT,CATSRFGGGGDTGELFF
TRBV14,TRBJ2-1,TRBD1,-,TGTGCCAGCAGCCAAGCCACCGGGACAGTCAACAATGAGCAGTTCTTC,CASSQATGTVNNEQFF
TRBV28,TRBJ2-1,-,-,TGTGGGAGCCGGGACTTAACCTACAATGAGCAGTTCTTC,CGSRDLTYNEQFF
TRBV6-5,TRBJ1-1,TRBD1,-,TGTGCCAGCAGTTACTCGGGACAGGGGTGGACTGAAGCTTTCTTT,CASSYSGQGWTEAFF
TRBV4-3,TRBJ2-1,-,-,TGCGCCAGCAGCCAAGATGGCGGGGCCAACTTAAATGAGCAGTTCTTC,CASSQDGGANLNEQFF
TRBV5-4,TRBJ2-1,TRBD2,-,TGTGCCAGCAGCCCCGGGACTAGCGACTACAATGAGCAGTTCTTC,CASSPGTSDYNEQFF
TRBV5-6,TRBJ1-2,-,once,TGTGCCAGCAGTCGAGGGATCAGGATCAACTATGGCTACACCTTC,CASSRGIRINYGYTF
TRBV5-6,TRBJ2-1,TRBD2,-,TGTGCCAGCAGCTGGACTAGCGGGTACAATGAGCAGTTCTTC,CASSWTSGYNEQFF
TRBV2,TRBJ2-3,TRBD2,few,TGTGCCAGCAGCCTAGCGGGGGGGCCCTATACGCAGTATTTT,CASSLAGGPYTQYF
TRBV21-1,TRBJ2-1,-,-,TGTGCCAGCAGCAGTTACCTGTACCGAGCGGGAGGGTCCTACAATGAGCAGTTCTTC,CASSSYLYRAGGSYNEQFF
TRBV29-1,TRBJ1-1,-,-,TGCAGCGTTGAAACGATGAACACTGAAGCTTTCTTT,CSVETMNTEAFF
TRBV19,TRBJ1-4,TRBD1,few,TGTGCCAGTAGAAACAGGGGGCGCGTGGAGGAAAAACTGTTTTTT,CASRNRGRVEEKLFF
TRBV5-4,TRBJ1-1,-,-,TGTGCCAGCAGCTTGAGCCCTTCGGGGAATCTTGGCACTGAAGCTTTCTTT,CASSLSPSGNLGTEAFF
TRBV7-8,TRBJ1-1,-,-,TGTGCCAGCAGCTTAGAGAGGGGAATGAACACTGAAGCTTTCTTT,CASSLERGMNTEAFF
TRBV5-5,TRBJ1-2,TRBD1,-,TGTGCCAGCAGCAACACAGGGGTAGGTGGCTACACCTTC,CASSNTGVGGYTF
TRBV19,TRBJ2-1,TRBD2,-,TGTGCCAGTACTGGGGGGCGCGGGAGGGCCGGAGGTTACAATGAGCAGTTCTTC,CASTGGRGRAGGYNEQFF
TRBV5-1,TRBJ2-6,-,-,TGCGCCAGCAGCTTGGAAGGGCCCTCTGGGGCCAACGTCCTGACTTTC,CASSLEGPSGANVLTF
TRBV6-5,TRBJ1-6,-,few,TGTGCCAGCAGTCCCTGGGGGGGCGCATATTCACCCCTCCACTTT,CASSPWGGAYSPLHF
TRBV6-6,TRBJ1-5,-,-,TGTGCCAGCAGTTACTCAAGTTTACAGCCCCAGCATTTT,CASSYSSLQPQHF
TRBV10-3,TRBJ2-1,-,-,TGTGCCATCAGGATAGATAGCGGTGGGGCCAATGAGCAGTTCTTC,CAIRIDSGGANEQFF
TRBV19,TRBJ1-2,-,few,TGTGCCAGTAGTATGCCGGGTTCAAACTATGGCTACACCTTC,CASSMPGSNYGYTF
TRBV5-1,TRBJ2-3,-,-,TGCGCCAGCAGCTTGGTTGGGGCAGATACGCAGTATTTT,CASSLVGADTQYF
TRBV2,TRBJ2-3,-,-,TGTGCCAGCAGGGTGTGGGCAGATACGCAGTATTTT,CASRVWADTQYF
TRBV19,TRBJ2-7,TRBD2,few,TGTGCCGATCACCGTACTAGCGGGAGAGGGCAGTACTTC,CADHRTSGRGQYF
TRBV28,TRBJ1-5,-,-,TGTGCCAGCAAGGAGGGACTTGGGCAGCCCCAGCATTTT,CASKEGLGQPQHF
TRBV9,TRBJ2-3,TRBD2,-,TGTGCCAGCAGCGTATTCTTTAGCGGGAACCCTAGCACAGATACGCAGTATTTT,CASSVFFSGNPSTDTQYF
TRBV5-1,TRBJ1-6,TRBD1,-,TGCGCCAGCAGCTTGGGGGCCAGCCGACAGGGAGCCTCACCCCTCCACTTT,CASSLGASRQGASPLHF
TRBV30,TRBJ1-5,-,-,TGTGCCTCCAGGGAGGGCAATCAGCCCCAGCATTTT,CASREGNQPQHF
TRBV15,TRBJ1-4,TRBD1,-,TGTGCCACCAGCGCCCGACAGGGGCCGGGTGAAAAACTGTTTTTT,CATSARQGPGEKLFF
TRBV11-2,TRBJ2-1,-,few,TGTGCCAGCGAGGCTAGCCCTTGGAACAATGAGCAGTTCTTC,CASEASPWNNEQFF
TRBV11-2,TRBJ2-3,-,-,TGTGCCTCTAGGTCTATGGAGGATACGCAGTATTTT,CASRSMEDTQYF
TRBV2,TRBJ2-3,TRBD1,once,TGTGCCAGCAGTGAGGGGCGGGACAGGGATACGCAGTATTTT,CASSEGRDRDTQYF
TRBV7-9,TRBJ1-5,-,-,TGTGCCAGCGGACCGGACCGAACCTTAACAGAGGGGCCCCAGCATTTT,CASGPDRTLTEGPQHF
TRBV15,TRBJ2-2,-,-,TGTGCCACTACCCCGGGGTGGAGTACGACCGGGGAGCTGTTTTTT,CATTPGWSTTGELFF
TRBV19,TRBJ2-5,-,-,TGTGCCAGTAGTATGCAGGGGAAGATAGAGACCCAGTACTTC,CASSMQGKIETQYF
TRBV6-5,TRBJ2-7,TRBD2,-,TGTGCCAGCAGCCAAGCGGGGTCCTACGAGCAGTACTTC,CASSQAGSYEQYF
TRBV30,TRBJ2-7,-,-,TGTGCCTGGAGGAGGTCGTCGGGGATCTCCTACGAGCAGTACTTC,CAWRRSSGISYEQYF
TRBV6-6,TRBJ2-7,-,-,TGTGCCAGCTCAATAAAAGAGGGGGAGCAGTACTTC,CASSIKEGEQYF
TRBV10-3,TRBJ2-7,-,-,TGTGCCATCAGAGGGGGGGTGCTCTCCTCCGAGCAGTACTTC,CAIRGGVLSSEQYF
TRBV7-2,TRBJ1-2,-,-,TGTGCCAGCAGCCTTACACAAAGGACTAACTATGGCTACACCTTC,CASSLTQRTNYGYTF
TRBV5-4,TRBJ2-1,TRBD2,-,TGTGCCAGCAGCTGGGAGCGGGGGGTCTACAATGAGCAGTTCTTC,CASSWERGVYNEQFF
TRBV5-1,TRBJ2-4,-,-,TGCGCCAGCAGCTTGGCCGGGGTCGAAAACATTCAGTACTTC,CASSLAGVENIQYF
TRBV27,TRBJ1-4,-,-,TGTGCCAGCAGTTCCAGGGTTTCGAGAGATGATGAAAAACTGTTTTTT,CASSSRVSRDDEKLFF
TRBV5-1,TRBJ1-2,-,-,TGCGCCAGCAGCTTACAGGGACGGGACTATGGCTACACCTTC,CASSLQGRDYGYTF
TRBV29-1,TRBJ2-4,-,-,TGCAGCGTTGAGGCCGGTGCCATTCAGTACTTC,CSVEAGAIQYF
TRBV4-3,TRBJ2-3,-,-,TGCGCCAGCAGCCAAGCGCCCGCCGGGGCCACAGATACGCAGTATTTT,CASSQAPAGATDTQYF
TRBV7-2,TRBJ2-1,TRBD1,-,TGTGCCAGCTCCGGGACAGTCTACAATGAGCAGTTCTTC,CASSGTVYNEQFF
TRBV5-1,TRBJ1-2,TRBD1,-,TGCGCCAGCAGCTTGGGGACAGGGAGATCCTATGGCTACACCTTC,CASSLGTGRSYGYTF
TRBV5-6,TRBJ1-2,TRBD1,few,TGTGCCAGCAGCTTTCGACAGGGTGACGGCTACACCTTC,CASSFRQGDGYTF
TRBV7-2,TRBJ2-1,TRBD2,-,TGTGCCAGCAGCTGGCTAGCGGGGAGCAATGAGCAGTTCTTC,CASSWLAGSNEQFF
TRBV2,TRBJ2-7,TRBD1,-,TGTGCCAGCAGGGGTCCCGGGACAGGGGTTTACGAGCAGTACTTC,CASRGPGTGVYEQYF